The 6 T cell receptor beta chains below were found in one sample sequenced in a study of cytomegalovirus exposure and HLA in healthy donors. It was with 60 Vbeta and 13 Jbeta primers that the PCR ran. This table comes from immunoSEQ multiplex PCR, and its TCRdb copy is limited to in-frame clones, with some not included. The sample shows some 200,000 clones, around 64% of them seen only once. Sequencing used PBMCs. The receptors shown here come from a man aged 35 to 55 in good health and CMV-seropositive.

The chain links TRBV10-2 to TRBJ1-5, with D possibly being TRBD1 (6 bases). The CDR3 runs to 13 residues. Trimming removed 7 bases from V and 3 bases from J, with 10 bases in between. Germline V lookup: CDR1 WSHSY, CDR2 SAAADI. This chain's CDR3 is CASNRDPNQPQHF. The CDR3 region has the DNA TGCGCCAGCAACAGGGACCCCAATCAGCCCCAGCATTTT.

This rearrangement joins TRBV4-1 to TRBJ2-5, with 8 nucleotides matching TRBD2. CDR3 size: 16 residues. The V and J ends lost 0 bases and 9 bases, in that order; junction bases with no gene match: 12. CDR1 and CDR2 from the germline V gene are MGHRA and YSYEKL. DNA for the CDR3: TGCGCCAGCAGCCAAGAGGGTCTAGCGGGTTTTGGGCCCCAGTACTTC. As protein: CASSQEGLAGFGPQYF.

The table lists this clone with a count of one. The chain carries TRBV10-2 and TRBJ1-2; 8 positions match TRBD1. V gave up 10 bases and J gave up 2 bases; unmatched junction bases: 6. The CDR3 has 13 residues. The germline V gene encodes CDR1 WSHSY and CDR2 SAAADI. The CDR3 sequence: CATKQGVNYGYTF. The CDR3 DNA is TGCGCCACCAAACAGGGGGTGAACTATGGCTACACCTTC.

The chain is built from TRBV4-2 and TRBJ2-2; D ambiguous. This CDR3 has 16 residues. Trimming took 0 bases from V and 2 from J, leaving 10 bases between them. The germline gives CDR1 LGHNA, CDR2 YNFKEQ. In DNA, the CDR3 is TGTGCCAGCAGCCAAGAGAAAGCAGGAAACACCGGGGAGCTGTTTTTT. Protein: CASSQEKAGNTGELFF.

V gene TRBV7-3 combines with J gene TRBJ2-6; tentative D call: TRBD1 (5 bases). V lost 5 bases and J lost 4, with 12 bases in between. There are 15 residues in the CDR3. Germline-derived CDR1 and CDR2 are SGHTA and FQGTGA. In DNA, the CDR3 is TGTGCCAGCAGCCCCGGCCCAGGGGGGGCCAACGTCCTGACTTTC. This translates into CASSPGPGGANVLTF.

This clone was seen a few times. V gene TRBV11-1 combines with J gene TRBJ2-1; 9 bases map to TRBD2. V trimming: 3 bases; J trimming: 8 bases; junction bases outside the gene matches: 11. The CDR3 runs to 16 residues. The germline gives CDR1 SGHAT, CDR2 FQDESV (reference sequence). This chain's CDR3 is CASSFLTSGGADEQFF. Here the CDR3 DNA reads TGTGCCAGCAGCTTTTTGACTAGCGGAGGGGCGGATGAGCAGTTCTTC.